The entry below describes one T cell receptor (beta chain). This record comes from a study of blood T cell repertoires in COVID-19. Study overall: PBMCs, B-cell-depleted T cells, or T cells provided the cDNA or gDNA that made up the material.

Measured with immunoSEQ multiplex PCR; TCRdb has only the in-frame clones, and not every one. There are around 150,000 clones in the sample; over 60% occur only once, and 9% lies in the top ten. The TCR originated in a woman between 50 and 59 years old with active or convalescent COVID-19. The sequencing sample was made of peripheral blood.

The chain's CDR3 is CASSSDRGYGYTF. CDR3 DNA: TGTGCCAGCAGCTCCGACAGGGGCTATGGCTACACCTTC. V usage is TRBV7-2 and J usage is TRBJ1-2, with 8 positions matching TRBD1. V lost 4 bases to trimming and J lost 4 bases; unmatched junction nucleotides: 2. Germline V gene lookup returns CDR1 SGHTA and CDR2 FQGNSA. CDR3 size: 13 residues.